This entry lists 22 T cell receptor beta chains sequenced from one sample in a study of cytomegalovirus exposure and HLA in healthy donors (dated by TCRdb to the late 2010s). Libraries were constructed by the immunoSEQ multiplex PCR assay. For the multiplex PCR, a mixture combining 60 forward primers for TCR Vbeta segments and 13 reverse primers for TCR Jbeta segments was used. Drawn from immuneACCESS, this table holds only the in-frame rearrangements with V and J called that TCRdb kept. Clones are partly lost; checked studies trace under half to an unresolved V gene and leave the rest unexplained. The sample profile shows fewer than 250,000 clones; about four fifths of them were found once. The top ten clonotypes cover 1.6% of the sample. Source material: PBMCs. The origin of the receptors is a woman aged 50 to 60 in good health and CMV-seronegative.

V usage is TRBV7-2 and J usage is TRBJ2-3, with D possibly matching TRBD1 (5 bases). The germline gives CDR1 SGHTA, CDR2 FQGNSA. CDR3 size: 15 residues. Trimming pared 8 bases from V and 0 bases from J, leaving 15 bases between. Here the CDR3 reads CASGYRSTSTDTQYF. The CDR3, as DNA: TGTGCCAGCGGATACAGGAGTACTAGCACAGATACGCAGTATTTT.

V is TRBV5-5 and J is TRBJ1-5; TRBD1 matches 8 bases. Germline V gene data show CDR1 as SGHKS and CDR2 as YYEKEE (reference sequence). V dropped 4 bases and J dropped 6; count of bases not matched to a gene: 6. CDR3 length: 14 residues. The chain's CDR3 is CASSGQGGGQPQHF. CDR3 DNA: TGTGCCAGCAGCGGACAGGGCGGGGGTCAGCCCCAGCATTTT.

The chain combines TRBV6-1 with TRBJ1-2; TRBD1 aligns across 9 bases. Germline values: CDR1 MNHNS, CDR2 SASEGT. The CDR3 consists of 14 residues. V lost 7 bases, J lost 8 bases, and 11 bases stayed unmatched. This chain's CDR3 is CASTPTSDRGGYTF. The CDR3 coding sequence is TGTGCCAGCACCCCAACTTCGGACAGGGGAGGCTACACCTTC.

The chain links TRBV7-2 to TRBJ2-1, with 14 bases that match TRBD2. The germline CDR1 and CDR2 sequences are SGHTA and FQGNSA. CDR3 length: 17 amino acids. The V and J ends lost 3 bases and 10 bases, in that order; junction bases with no gene match: 11. The CDR3 coding sequence is TGTGCCAGCAGCTTGGGAAGACTAGCGGGAGGGAGGAGGGAGCAGTTCTTC. It codes for CASSLGRLAGGRREQFF.

The CDR3 here is CSVPFGQETQYF. CDR3 coding DNA: TGCAGCGTTCCATTCGGCCAAGAGACCCAGTACTTC. The genes are TRBV29-1 and TRBJ2-5, with D uncertain. Germline lookup yields CDR1 SQVTM and CDR2 ANQGSEA. Trimming shortened V by 5 bases and J by 1 base, and 8 bases separated the two germline ends. The CDR3 totals 12 residues.

V and J are TRBV2 and TRBJ2-5; D may be TRBD2 (6 bases). The DNA end is a closer match to TRBJ2-7, so the J assignment may be wrong. Germline-derived CDR1 and CDR2 are SNHLY and FYNNEI. This CDR3 has 14 residues. Here the CDR3 DNA reads TGTGCCAGCAGGCGGGGTAGTGCACGGGGCGAGCAGTACTTC. Translation gives CASRRGSARGEQYF.

CDR3 in DNA: TGTGCCAGCAGCCAAGAAGCGATCACAGATACGCAGTATTTT. Its translation is CASSQEAITDTQYF. V and J are TRBV7-2 and TRBJ2-3; D is uncertain. From germline, CDR1 is SGHTA and CDR2 FQGNSA. The CDR3 extends over 14 amino acids. V gave up 5 bases and J gave up 2 bases, with 11 bases separating them. Based on the CDR3 plus reference TRBV7-2 and TRBJ2-3, the full variable domain is GAGVSQSPSNKVTEKGKDVELRCDPISGHTALYWYRQSLGQGLEFLIYFQGNSAPDKSGLPSDRFSAERTGGSVSTLTIQRTQQEDSAVYLCASSQEAITDTQYFGPGTRLTVL.

The table lists this clone with a count of one. This chain joins TRBV2 and TRBJ1-2; the D gene is possibly TRBD1 (6 bases). Trimming took off 5 bases at V and 6 bases at J, with 19 bases between the two ends. Germline CDR1 and CDR2: SNHLY and FYNNEI. This CDR3 region has 15 residues. The CDR3, as DNA: TGTGCCAGCAGTCCAAACGGACAGCCTGGGCATGGCTACACCTTC. Protein: CASSPNGQPGHGYTF.

The rearrangement joins TRBV5-1 to TRBJ1-3, with a possible D match to TRBD1 (6 bases). This CDR3 comprises 16 residues. V lost 4 bases to trimming and J lost 4 bases, with 18 bases between them. Germline lookup yields CDR1 SGHRS and CDR2 YFSETQ. The CDR3, as DNA: TGCGCCAGCAGCCCCCTTTGGGGGGGCGAAGGAAACACCATATATTTT. This encodes CASSPLWGGEGNTIYF.

The rearrangement uses TRBV5-1 and TRBJ2-1; TRBD2 matches at 8 bases. The CDR3 is 16 amino acids. The J segment lost 8 bases and the V segment lost 3 bases, leaving 13 bases of the junction unmatched. CDR1 SGHRS and CDR2 YFSETQ come from the germline V gene. The CDR3, as DNA: TGCGCCAGCAGCTGGGATCGAATAGCGGGGAACTATGAGCAGTTCTTC. Protein: CASSWDRIAGNYEQFF.

The gene calls are TRBV2 and TRBJ2-7; possible D gene TRBD1, 5 bases. The length of the CDR3 is 14 residues. Trimming shortened V by 2 bases and J by 0 bases, and 8 bases separated the two germline ends. Germline V CDR1 and CDR2: SNHLY, FYNNEI. CDR3 nucleotides: TGTGCCAGCAGTGAACAGGGCCCCTCCTACGAGCAGTACTTC. It specifies CASSEQGPSYEQYF.

In its sample, this clone was seen a few times. V is TRBV7-2 and J is TRBJ2-7; 10 bases agree with TRBD1. Germline V gene lookup returns CDR1 SGHTA and CDR2 FQGNSA. This CDR3 contains 14 residues. V was clipped by 5 bases and J by 4 bases; unmatched bases: 5. This chain's CDR3 is CASSVDRGAYEQYF. The CDR3 DNA follows: TGTGCCAGCAGCGTGGACAGGGGGGCGTACGAGCAGTACTTC.

In DNA form, the CDR3 reads TGTGCCAGCAGCGTACGGGACAGGGGATTCGGCGAGCAGTACTTC. Translated: CASSVRDRGFGEQYF. The chain carries TRBV5-8 and TRBJ2-7; 10 bases map to TRBD1. The CDR3 length is 15 residues. The V segment lost 4 bases and the J segment 6 bases; nucleotides outside the gene matches: 10. Germline values: CDR1 SGHTS, CDR2 YDEGEE.

This clone was found once. The V gene is TRBV19, the J gene TRBJ2-1; 8 bases are shared with TRBD1. The trim removed 8 bases at V and 7 bases at J, leaving 13 bases unmatched. CDR1 is LNHDA, CDR2 SQIVND, per germline (reference sequence). The CDR3 totals 15 residues. CDR3 nucleotides: TGTGCCAGTGCCTCCGGACAGGGATTCGCGAATGAGCAGTTCTTC. This translates into CASASGQGFANEQFF.

The chain recombines TRBV10-3 with TRBJ1-3; TRBD1 is a possible D gene (6 bases). Germline assignment: CDR1 ENHRY and CDR2 SYGVKD. The germline V and J ends were trimmed by 8 bases and 3 bases, with 20 bases remaining between them. This CDR3 region has 16 residues. CDR3 sequence reads: CAIRSVGGTGGNTIYF. For the CDR3, the DNA is TGTGCCATCCGATCCGTAGGGGGAACCGGTGGAAACACCATATATTTT.

This chain connects TRBV15 to TRBJ1-5; 9 positions match TRBD1. V was pared by 1 base and J by 3 bases, with 4 bases of the junction left unmatched. The CDR3 consists of 16 residues. Germline V gene sequence: CDR1 LNHNV, CDR2 YYDKDF (reference sequence). The CDR3 here is CATSRVGQGLNQPQHF. The CDR3 DNA follows: TGTGCCACCAGCAGAGTGGGACAGGGCCTCAATCAGCCCCAGCATTTT.

J is TRBJ2-5 and V is TRBV11-3; D is unresolved. V was pared by 3 bases and J by 4 bases, with 9 bases between. Germline lookup yields CDR1 SGHNT and CDR2 YENEEA. The length of the CDR3 is 13 residues. DNA for the CDR3: TGTGCCAGCAGCTTTTCTCGGAGAGAGACCCAGTACTTC. It translates to CASSFSRRETQYF.

V gene TRBV9 combines with J gene TRBJ2-1, with a tentative D call TRBD1 (6 bases). The V and J ends lost 7 bases and 8 bases respectively, with 7 bases between them. Germline values: CDR1 SGDLS, CDR2 YYNGEE. This CDR3 comprises 10 residues. The CDR3 nucleotides read TGTGCCAGCGGGGGCGATGAGCAGTTCTTC. It specifies CASGGDEQFF.

V and J are TRBV12-5 and TRBJ2-7; D not resolved. Germline loops: CDR1 LGHNT, CDR2 FRNRAP. This CDR3 has 14 amino acids. Deletions cut 2 bases from V and 0 bases from J, with 8 bases between. This chain's CDR3 is CASGLLLSSYEQYF. DNA of the CDR3: TGTGCTAGTGGTTTGTTGTTGAGCTCCTACGAGCAGTACTTC. Drawing the rest from reference TRBV12-5 and TRBJ2-7, the complete variable domain is DARVTQTPRHKVTEMGQEVTMRCQPILGHNTVFWYRQTMMQGLELLAYFRNRAPLDDSGMPKDRFSAEMPDATLATLKIQPSEPRDSAVYFCASGLLLSSYEQYFGPGTRLTVT.

The chain uses TRBV2 and TRBJ2-3; 9 bases agree with TRBD2. Looked up from germline, CDR1 is SNHLY and CDR2 is FYNNEI. The CDR3 has 15 residues. V trimming: 6 bases; J trimming: 1 base; junction bases outside the gene matches: 5. The DNA of the CDR3 is TGTGCCAGCAGAAGGGTAGCGGGGGGCACAGATACGCAGTATTTT. As protein: CASRRVAGGTDTQYF. Full variable domain (rest looked up from reference TRBV2 and TRBJ2-3): EPEVTQTPSHQVTQMGQEVILRCVPISNHLYFYWYRQILGQKVEFLVSFYNNEISEKSEIFDDQFSVERPDGSNFTLKIRSTKLEDSAMYFCASRRVAGGTDTQYFGPGTRLTVL.

V and J are TRBV29-1 and TRBJ1-5; TRBD1 aligns across 7 bases. Per germline, CDR1 SQVTM and CDR2 ANQGSEA. The ends lost 6 bases at V and 2 bases at J; junction bases unmatched: 4. This CDR3 has 13 amino acids. The CDR3 DNA sequence: TGCAGCGTACGACAGGGCGGCAATCAGCCCCAGCATTTT. The encoded protein is CSVRQGGNQPQHF.

A few counts support this clone. This chain links TRBV4-1 with TRBJ1-1; D uncertain. With 9 bases removed from V and 1 base from J, the gap between germline ends came to 12 bases. CDR1 and CDR2 (germline): MGHRA, YSYEKL. The length of the CDR3 is 13 residues. CDR3 sequence (DNA): TGCGCCAGTAAACCTACCAAGAACACTGAAGCTTTCTTT. It is translated as CASKPTKNTEAFF.